In this sample, the clone carrying this TCR beta chain turned up many times. Its antigen is not identified. The data were taken from a study of CD8 T cells in ankylosing spondylitis. Study-level results: Prior literature has documented some motif variants in synovial fluid and blood from reactive arthritis. From matched ankylosing spondylitis synovial fluid, disease-linked clones were reportedly recovered at significantly enriched levels. Among TCR beta sequences, a motif of about 8 highly homologous variants appeared characteristic of ankylosing spondylitis blood.

Germline lookup yields CDR1 SGHKS and CDR2 YYEKEE (reference sequence). The CDR3 has 13 residues. V gave up 2 bases and J gave up 5 bases, with 10 bases separating them. 5'-RACE, quantitative and with molecular barcodes, yielded the TCR beta libraries. TCRdb redid the calling of the 5' RACE reads with MiXCR, one entry per CDR3 protein. The sample contains around 130,000 distinct CDR3 sequences, about 6.5% of which appear only once. The sample consisted of blood, either unsorted or a sorted T cell fraction (not recorded which). The clonotype originates from a male donor with ankylosing spondylitis or in good health (not recorded which). The chain has TRBV5-5 and TRBJ2-5, with D tentatively TRBD2 (5 bases). The CDR3 is CASSFVTGETQYF. The CDR3 DNA reads as TGTGCCAGCAGCTTTGTCACGGGGGAGACCCAGTACTTC.